A single sample is the source of the 30 T cell receptor beta chains below, sequenced in a study of blood T cell repertoires in COVID-19. TCRdb's table, derived via immunoSEQ multiplex PCR, lists solely in-frame clones and lacks some. The sample contains 250,000 to 300,000 clones, over 70% of which appear only once. The sequencing sample was made of peripheral blood. Receptors were obtained from a man older than 75 with acute or convalescent COVID-19.

CDR3 in amino acids: CSAVNYEQYF. Here the CDR3 DNA reads TGCAGTGCCGTAAACTACGAGCAGTACTTC. The V gene is TRBV20-1, the J gene TRBJ2-7; D is unclear. This CDR3 has 10 amino acids. The germline V gene encodes CDR1 DFQATT and CDR2 SNEGSKA (reference sequence). The V and J ends lost 6 bases and 3 bases respectively, with 6 bases between them.

V is TRBV6-2 or TRBV6-3 and J is TRBJ2-7; D possibly corresponds to TRBD2 (6 bases). The V and J ends lost 0 bases and 7 bases respectively, with 19 bases between them. From germline, CDR1 is MNHEY and CDR2 SVGEGT. The CDR3 extends over 16 amino acids. CDR3 sequence reads: CASSYSIASVYKEQYF. CDR3 nucleotides: TGTGCCAGCAGTTACTCAATCGCTAGCGTTTACAAGGAGCAGTACTTC.

J is TRBJ2-7 and V is TRBV18; 7 bases fit TRBD1. CDR3 size: 13 residues. Germline values: CDR1 KGHSH, CDR2 LQKENI. J lost 1 base, V lost 5 bases, and 2 bases had no gene match. DNA of the CDR3: TGTGCCAGCTCAAGGGGGCCTTCCTACGAGCAGTACTTC. Translated, it gives CASSRGPSYEQYF. The whole variable domain, filled in from reference TRBV18 and TRBJ2-7, reads NAGVMQNPRHLVRRRGQEARLRCSPMKGHSHVYWYRQLPEEGLKFMVYLQKENIIDESGMPKERFSAEFPKEGPSILRIQQVVRGDSAAYFCASSRGPSYEQYFGPGTRLTVT.

In this sample, this clone turned up once. The genes are TRBV18 and TRBJ2-5; D is possibly TRBD2 (6 bases). Trimming cost V 5 bases and J 2 bases, with 21 bases left between them. The CDR3 runs to 17 residues. Germline V gene sequence: CDR1 KGHSH, CDR2 LQKENI. The CDR3 protein is CASSSLRAAGGQETQYF. The DNA of the CDR3 is TGTGCCAGCTCATCCCTTAGGGCCGCCGGAGGGCAAGAGACCCAGTACTTC.

V and J are TRBV20-1 and TRBJ1-1; 11 bases align to TRBD1. The CDR3 totals 14 residues. With V trimmed by 3 bases and J by 1 base, 1 base remained unmatched. CDR1 and CDR2 from the germline V gene are DFQATT and SNEGSKA (reference sequence). Written as DNA, the CDR3 is TGCAGTGCTAGTGGGACAGGGGGGAACACTGAAGCTTTCTTT. As protein: CSASGTGGNTEAFF.

The V call is TRBV18, the J call TRBJ2-7; D unresolved. V was cut by 3 bases and J by 3 bases, with 9 bases left in between. This CDR3 is 13 amino acids long. CDR1 and CDR2 (germline): KGHSH, LQKENI. The CDR3 region is CASSPQLDYEQYF. CDR3 sequence (DNA): TGTGCCAGCTCACCCCAACTTGACTACGAGCAGTACTTC.

This clone came up once. The genes are TRBV2 and TRBJ1-2; no clear D. V lost 3 bases and J lost 2, with 7 bases in between. This CDR3 has 13 residues. Germline CDR1 and CDR2: SNHLY and FYNNEI. The CDR3 coding sequence is TGTGCCAGCAGTGATCGACTCAACTATGGCTACACCTTC. Its protein is CASSDRLNYGYTF.

The genes are TRBV1 and TRBJ2-1; TRBD1 was called by the table and not checked on the DNA. TRBV1 is shown as a pseudogene. The CDR3 consists of 20 residues. The DNA of the CDR3 is TGCACCAGCAGCCAAGATTTGGGACAGGCTTCCCAAGGGTTCTACAATGAGCAGTTCTTC. Protein: CTSSQDLGQASQGFYNEQFF.

J is TRBJ1-3 and V is TRBV3-1 (or the pseudogene TRBV3-2), with D possibly being TRBD1 (5 bases). Trimming shortened V by 4 bases and J by 0 bases, and 7 bases separated the two germline ends. The CDR3 spans 14 residues. Germline V CDR1 and CDR2: LGHDT, YNNKEL (reference sequence). For the CDR3, the DNA is TGTGCCAGCAGCCGCGGGACCTCTGGAAACACCATATATTTT. This encodes CASSRGTSGNTIYF.

V is TRBV6-5 and J is TRBJ2-7; tentatively, D is TRBD1 (6 bases). The ends were cut back, 4 bases at V and 3 bases at J, with 13 bases in the middle. The CDR3 has 14 residues. Germline V CDR1 and CDR2: MNHEY, SVGAGI. The CDR3 region is CASSCRTVLYEQYF. In DNA form, the CDR3 reads TGTGCCAGCAGTTGTAGGACAGTGCTCTACGAGCAGTACTTC.

The V and J genes are TRBV18 and TRBJ2-7; TRBD1 matches at 9 bases. The CDR3 length is 17 residues. V lost 1 base and J lost 0; bases outside the gene matches: 7. Germline V CDR1 and CDR2: KGHSH, LQKENI. In DNA form, the CDR3 reads TGTGCCAGCTCACCACGGGGACAGGGTGTAGGCTCCTACGAGCAGTACTTC. Translation: CASSPRGQGVGSYEQYF.

A few counts support this clone. The V gene is TRBV5-1, the J gene TRBJ2-3; a possible D gene is TRBD2 (5 bases). The CDR3 covers 14 residues. Germline V gives CDR1 SGHRS, CDR2 YFSETQ. V was cut by 2 bases and J by 3 bases, with 10 bases left in between. CDR3 loop: CASSFGLPTDTQYF. The CDR3 bases are TGCGCCAGCAGCTTCGGACTGCCAACAGATACGCAGTATTTT. Together with reference TRBV5-1 and TRBJ2-3, the CDR3 gives the full variable domain: KAGVTQTPRYLIKTRGQQVTLSCSPISGHRSVSWYQQTPGQGLQFLFEYFSETQRNKGNFPGRFSGRQFSNSRSEMNVSTLELGDSALYLCASSFGLPTDTQYFGPGTRLTVL.

The rearrangement uses TRBV12-5 and TRBJ2-5, with 9 bases aligning to TRBD1. Germline CDR1 and CDR2: LGHNT and FRNRAP. The CDR3 is 16 amino acids. V was clipped by 0 bases and J by 2 bases; unmatched bases: 4. This CDR3 is CASGLVTDRGQETQYF. In DNA, the CDR3 is TGTGCTAGTGGTTTGGTAACGGACAGGGGTCAAGAGACCCAGTACTTC.

The CDR3 sequence is CASSERVQGQTQYF. The CDR3 coding sequence is TGTGCCAGCAGTGAACGGGTACAGGGCCAGACCCAGTACTTC. The J gene is TRBJ2-5, the V gene TRBV2; possible D gene TRBD1, 6 bases. Germline V gene lookup returns CDR1 SNHLY and CDR2 FYNNEI. This CDR3 region has 14 residues. V was clipped by 2 bases and J by 6 bases, with 13 bases between them.

This clone was recorded a few times. This rearrangement joins TRBV2 to TRBJ2-7; D remains unclear. Germline CDR1 SNHLY, CDR2 FYNNEI. The V and J ends lost 4 bases and 2 bases respectively, with 9 bases between them. The CDR3 covers 13 residues. The CDR3 DNA follows: TGTGCCAGCAGTGTGGGCAGCACCTACGAGCAGTACTTC. It encodes CASSVGSTYEQYF.

This clone has just a few counts. The chain couples TRBV10-3 to TRBJ2-1, with D uncertain. Trimming shortened V by 3 bases and J by 4 bases, and 7 bases separated the two germline ends. Germline CDR1 ENHRY, CDR2 SYGVKD. The CDR3 runs 13 residues. The CDR3 is CAISDRVYNEQFF. CDR3 sequence (DNA): TGTGCCATCAGTGATCGGGTTTACAATGAGCAGTTCTTC.

The chain employs TRBV7-8 and TRBJ2-5, with 10 positions matching TRBD1. Germline V gene lookup returns CDR1 SGHVS and CDR2 FQNEAQ. The CDR3 sequence is 20 residues long. V lost 2 bases and J lost 5; bases outside the gene matches: 20. CDR3 in amino acids: CASSLRGQGQLVGKRETQYF. The CDR3 nucleotides read TGTGCCAGCAGCTTAAGGGGACAGGGGCAACTTGTGGGGAAACGGGAGACCCAGTACTTC.

This clone showed up just once. The CDR3 nucleotides are TGTGCCAGCAATGAGGGGGCCAGAGTAGAGCAGTACTTC. Its translation: CASNEGARVEQYF. J is TRBJ2-7 and V is TRBV2, with 7 bases lining up with TRBD1. The CDR3 has 13 residues. CDR1 and CDR2 (germline): SNHLY, FYNNEI. Trimming took 7 bases from V and 7 from J; bases not matched to a gene: 10. The full variable domain, with the rest looked up from reference TRBV2 and TRBJ2-7, is EPEVTQTPSHQVTQMGQEVILRCVPISNHLYFYWYRQILGQKVEFLVSFYNNEISEKSEIFDDQFSVERPDGSNFTLKIRSTKLEDSAMYFCASNEGARVEQYFGPGTRLTVT.

This chain links TRBV3-1 (or the pseudogene TRBV3-2) with TRBJ2-6; the D gene is possibly TRBD1 (6 bases). The CDR3 covers 14 residues. Germline-derived CDR1 and CDR2 are LGHDT and YNNKEL (reference sequence). V lost 4 bases to trimming and J lost 10 bases, with 14 bases between them. The CDR3 coding sequence is TGTGCCAGCAGCCCGGACAGTTACAATAACGTCCTGACTTTC. Translation: CASSPDSYNNVLTF.

This clone was observed a single time. This chain uses TRBV5-4 with TRBJ2-1; 9 bases match TRBD2. The trim removed 0 bases at V and 7 bases at J, leaving 2 bases unmatched. This CDR3 comprises 14 residues. Germline values: CDR1 SGHNT, CDR2 YYREEE (reference sequence). CDR3 region: CASSLASGNNEQFF. The DNA of the CDR3 is TGTGCCAGCAGCTTGGCTAGCGGGAATAATGAGCAGTTCTTC. The whole variable domain, filled in from reference TRBV5-4 and TRBJ2-1, reads ETGVTQSPTHLIKTRGQQVTLRCSSQSGHNTVSWYQQALGQGPQFIFQYYREEENGRGNFPPRFSGLQFPNYSSELNVNALELDDSALYLCASSLASGNNEQFFGPGTRLTVL.

In its sample, this clone was seen a few times. The chain carries TRBV5-4 and TRBJ2-5, with 7 bases lining up with TRBD1. The CDR3 loop spans 14 amino acids. The junction had 12 bases not matched to a gene; V was cut back by 4 bases and J by 9 bases. The germline V gene has CDR1 SGHNT and CDR2 YYREEE (reference sequence). DNA for the CDR3: TGTGCCAGCAGCATATCCCGGGACAGCCCTTCCCAGTACTTC. Translating gives CASSISRDSPSQYF.

V is TRBV3-1 (or the pseudogene TRBV3-2) and J is TRBJ1-1; D perhaps matches TRBD1 (5 bases). The CDR3 totals 14 residues. V lost 4 bases and J 1 base, leaving 10 bases between the germline ends. CDR1 is LGHDT and CDR2 is YNNKEL in the germline V gene (reference sequence). CDR3 residues: CASSPQAGNTEAFF. CDR3 DNA sequence: TGTGCCAGCAGCCCACAGGCCGGGAACACTGAAGCTTTCTTT.

The chain has TRBV30 and TRBJ2-1; 12 bases are a match to TRBD2. With 2 bases clipped from V and 9 bases from J, the junction kept 8 bases outside the gene matches. Germline V gene lookup returns CDR1 GTSNPN and CDR2 SVGIG (reference sequence). This CDR3 is 15 amino acids long. As DNA, the CDR3 is TGTGCCTGGAGTACCCCTAGCGGGGGGGCCGGTGAGCAGTTCTTC. Protein: CAWSTPSGGAGEQFF.

V usage is TRBV10-3 and J usage is TRBJ1-2; D is ambiguous. V was clipped by 2 bases and J by 4 bases, with 11 bases between them. This CDR3 is built from 14 residues. Germline assignment: CDR1 ENHRY and CDR2 SYGVKD. CDR3 region: CAISEHVGSYGYTF. The CDR3 region has the DNA TGTGCCATCAGTGAGCATGTAGGGAGCTATGGCTACACCTTC.

V usage is TRBV5-6 and J usage is TRBJ2-1; 13 bases fit TRBD2. Germline loops: CDR1 SGHDT, CDR2 YYEEEE. This CDR3 comprises 15 residues. Trimming took 1 base from V and 8 from J; bases not matched to a gene: 3. CDR3 loop: CASSLTSGRVDEQFF. In DNA form, the CDR3 reads TGTGCCAGCAGCTTGACTAGCGGGAGGGTTGATGAGCAGTTCTTC.

The chain employs TRBV4-2 and TRBJ2-1; 7 bases agree with TRBD1. Unmatched junction bases numbered 5, after V lost 6 bases and J lost 9 bases. CDR3 length: 12 amino acids. Germline CDR1 reads LGHNA; CDR2 reads YNFKEQ. CDR3 region: CASSVGGTEQFF. CDR3 sequence (DNA): TGTGCCAGCAGTGTAGGGGGCACTGAGCAGTTCTTC.

The rearrangement uses TRBV9 and TRBJ2-7; D might be TRBD1 (6 bases). Germline lookup yields CDR1 SGDLS and CDR2 YYNGEE. The V end lost 0 bases, the J end lost 3 bases, and 10 bases lay between the germline ends. The CDR3 sequence is 14 residues long. This CDR3 is CASSVVAGDYEQYF. The CDR3, as DNA: TGTGCCAGCAGCGTAGTGGCAGGGGACTACGAGCAGTACTTC.

This chain's CDR3 is CASRIGTGAGNTIYF. DNA of the CDR3: TGTGCCAGCAGGATCGGGACAGGGGCTGGAAACACCATATATTTT. The rearrangement links TRBV11-2 to TRBJ1-3, with 10 bases matching TRBD1. The CDR3 loop spans 15 amino acids. V lost 6 bases to trimming and J lost 2 bases; unmatched junction nucleotides: 4. In germline, CDR1 is SGHAT, CDR2 FQNNGV.

The CDR3, as DNA: TGTGCCAGCAGCCGGATCGGGGCAGCGGGAGTTATTGAGCAGTACTTC. This translates into CASSRIGAAGVIEQYF. The chain uses TRBV14 and TRBJ2-7, with TRBD2 matching 8 bases. This CDR3 contains 16 residues. Trimming cost V 4 bases and J 7 bases; bases outside gene matches: 15. Germline assignment: CDR1 SGHDN and CDR2 FVKESK. Full variable domain (outside the CDR3, taken from reference TRBV14 and TRBJ2-7): EAGVTQFPSHSVIEKGQTVTLRCDPISGHDNLYWYRRVMGKEIKFLLHFVKESKQDESGMPNNRFLAERTGGTYSTLKVQPAELEDSGVYFCASSRIGAAGVIEQYFGPGTRLTVT.

The chain couples TRBV30 to TRBJ1-6; TRBD1 aligns across 10 bases. Per germline, CDR1 GTSNPN and CDR2 SVGIG (reference sequence). This CDR3 spans 16 amino acids. The V segment lost 2 bases and the J segment 8 bases; nucleotides outside the gene matches: 9. This CDR3 is CAWSPTDRGTDSPLHF. CDR3 nucleotides: TGTGCCTGGAGTCCGACGGACAGGGGGACAGATTCACCCCTCCACTTT.